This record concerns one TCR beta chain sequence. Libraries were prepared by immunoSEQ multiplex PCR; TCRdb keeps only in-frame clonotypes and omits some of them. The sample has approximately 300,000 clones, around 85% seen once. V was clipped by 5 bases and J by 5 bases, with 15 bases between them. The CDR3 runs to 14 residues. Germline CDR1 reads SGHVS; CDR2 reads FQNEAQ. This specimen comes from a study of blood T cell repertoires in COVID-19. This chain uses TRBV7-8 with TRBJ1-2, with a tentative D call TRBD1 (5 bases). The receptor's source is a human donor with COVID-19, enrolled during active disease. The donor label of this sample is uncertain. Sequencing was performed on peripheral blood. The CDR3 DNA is TGTGCCAGCAGCCCCTTTGGAGGGACTTATGGCTACACCTTC. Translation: CASSPFGGTYGYTF.